Listed here are 23 T cell receptor beta chains from one sample, sequenced in a study of T-cell reconstitution after alpha-beta-depleted transplantation in children. Library preparation (for TCRbeta) was performed with unique molecular identifiers. One entry per CDR3 protein results from TCRdb running MiXCR on the PCR reads. The sample contains about 980,000 distinct CDR3 sequences, around 30% of which appear only once. The sample in question was PBMCs, mostly from graft donor cells, obtained 360 days after TCRalphabeta/CD19-depleted stem cell transplant. All receptors derive from a boy less than two years old who had a stem cell transplant for SCID, so the T cells may come from the graft donor.

The rearrangement joins TRBV9 to TRBJ2-2; D gene unclear. There are 13 residues in the CDR3. Trimming took off 2 bases at V and 4 bases at J, with 6 bases between the two ends. CDR1 is SGDLS and CDR2 is YYNGEE in the germline V gene. CDR3 region: CASSVYFTGELFF. The CDR3 DNA follows: TGTGCCAGCAGCGTCTATTTCACCGGGGAGCTGTTTTTT.

This clonotype appeared a few times. Here the CDR3 reads CASSRPSKGSTEAFF. The CDR3 coding sequence is TGTGCCAGCAGCCGCCCCTCCAAGGGAAGCACTGAAGCTTTCTTT. V gene TRBV12-3 or TRBV12-4 combines with J gene TRBJ1-1; D remains unclear. CDR3 size: 15 residues. Between the trimmed V and J ends, which lost 6 bases and 4 bases, there was a span of 18 bases.

This clonotype was seen at least ten times. This chain joins TRBV9 and TRBJ2-1; TRBD2 matches at 9 bases. Germline CDR1 is SGDLS and CDR2 is YYNGEE. The CDR3 contains 16 residues. The trim removed 4 bases at V and 2 bases at J, leaving 7 bases unmatched. The CDR3 DNA is TGTGCCAGCAGCCTTTTGAGCGGGGGGACCTACAATGAGCAGTTCTTC. It encodes CASSLLSGGTYNEQFF. The whole variable domain, remainder taken from reference TRBV9 and TRBJ2-1, is DSGVTQTPKHLITATGQRVTLRCSPRSGDLSVYWYQQSLDQGLQFLIQYYNGEERAKGNILERFSAQQFPDLHSELNLSSLELGDSALYFCASSLLSGGTYNEQFFGPGTRLTVL.

Only a few counts were recorded for this clonotype. The chain carries TRBV20-1 and TRBJ2-3, with 8 nucleotides matching TRBD2. J was trimmed by 0 bases and V by 6 bases; bases with no gene match: 17. The CDR3 consists of 18 residues. Germline CDR1 reads DFQATT; CDR2 reads SNEGSKA (reference sequence). CDR3 sequence reads: CSALGGTRPIPSTDTQYF. CDR3 nucleotide sequence: TGCAGTGCCCTAGGAGGGACTAGGCCCATCCCTAGCACAGATACGCAGTATTTT.

The V and J genes are TRBV12-3 or TRBV12-4 and TRBJ1-4; no reliable D call. Trimming left V 8 bases short and J 6 bases short, with 10 bases between. CDR3 length: 12 residues. The CDR3 loop reads CASGLGDEKLFF. CDR3 bases: TGTGCCAGCGGTCTCGGGGATGAAAAACTGTTTTTT.

The CDR3 loop reads CASSLEGGLSEQFF. The CDR3 bases are TGTGCCAGCAGCTTGGAGGGGGGGCTGAGTGAGCAGTTCTTC. The chain couples TRBV5-6 to TRBJ2-1; D might be TRBD2 (7 bases). The CDR3 covers 14 residues. Looked up from germline, CDR1 is SGHDT and CDR2 is YYEEEE. V shed 0 bases and J shed 9 bases, with 13 bases lying between them. Supplemented by reference TRBV5-6 and TRBJ2-1, the full variable domain reads DAGVTQSPTHLIKTRGQQVTLRCSPKSGHDTVSWYQQALGQGPQFIFQYYEEEERQRGNFPDRFSGHQFPNYSSELNVNALLLGDSALYLCASSLEGGLSEQFFGPGTRLTVL.

The chain uses TRBV5-1 and TRBJ2-6, with D possibly being TRBD1 or TRBD2 (5 bases each). CDR1 is SGHRS, CDR2 YFSETQ, per germline. This CDR3 contains 16 residues. Trimming took off 1 base at V and 4 bases at J, with 12 bases between the two ends. The CDR3 sequence: CASSLLSEGGANVLTF. The CDR3 region has the DNA TGCGCCAGCAGCTTGCTTTCCGAGGGGGGGGCCAACGTCCTGACTTTC. Filled out from reference TRBV5-1 and TRBJ2-6, the complete variable domain reads KAGVTQTPRYLIKTRGQQVTLSCSPISGHRSVSWYQQTPGQGLQFLFEYFSETQRNKGNFPGRFSGRQFSNSRSEMNVSTLELGDSALYLCASSLLSEGGANVLTFGAGSRLTVL.

This clonotype was counted a few times. This rearrangement joins TRBV7-6 to TRBJ1-1; no definite D call. The V and J ends lost 2 bases and 1 base respectively, with 5 bases between them. CDR1 and CDR2 (germline): SGHVS, FNYEAQ. The CDR3 consists of 13 residues. The CDR3 sequence: CASSLKTNTEAFF. In DNA form, the CDR3 reads TGTGCCAGCAGCTTAAAGACGAACACTGAAGCTTTCTTT.

The chain has TRBV9 and TRBJ2-3; 9 bases map to TRBD2. The V gene's germline CDR1 is SGDLS and CDR2 YYNGEE. CDR3 length: 15 residues. V lost 8 bases, J lost 2 bases, and 9 bases stayed unmatched. Here the CDR3 DNA reads TGTGCCAGTGGCCCTCTAGCGGGGATCACAGATACGCAGTATTTT. Translated, it gives CASGPLAGITDTQYF. Full variable domain (remainder filled in from reference TRBV9 and TRBJ2-3): DSGVTQTPKHLITATGQRVTLRCSPRSGDLSVYWYQQSLDQGLQFLIQYYNGEERAKGNILERFSAQQFPDLHSELNLSSLELGDSALYFCASGPLAGITDTQYFGPGTRLTVL.

The J gene is TRBJ2-7, the V gene TRBV7-2; a weak D match, TRBD1 (5 bases). Deletions cut 2 bases from V and 2 bases from J, with 10 bases between. The CDR3 runs 14 residues. CDR1 is SGHTA, CDR2 FQGNSA, per germline. The CDR3 nucleotides are TGTGCCAGCAGCTTACAGGGTTTCCCCTACGAGCAGTACGTC. Amino acid sequence: CASSLQGFPYEQYV.

This chain links TRBV28 with TRBJ2-5, with D maybe TRBD1 (5 bases). Trimming stripped 6 bases from V and 5 bases from J, with 16 bases between. CDR1 is MDHEN and CDR2 is SYDVKM in the germline V gene. The CDR3 contains 14 residues. The DNA for the CDR3 is TGTGCCAGCAGGGGGTCTCAGGGTAGGGAGACCCAGTACTTC. Amino acids: CASRGSQGRETQYF.

The chain carries TRBV7-2 and TRBJ1-2; 7 bases line up with TRBD1. With 5 bases clipped from V and 4 bases from J, the junction kept 13 bases outside the gene matches. CDR1 is SGHTA and CDR2 is FQGNSA in the germline V gene. The CDR3 contains 16 residues. The CDR3 region is CASSRNPETGSYGYTF. The CDR3 bases are TGTGCCAGCAGCCGCAATCCCGAGACAGGGAGCTATGGCTACACCTTC.

The sample holds a few counts of this clonotype. This chain links TRBV7-9 with TRBJ2-1; TRBD1 matches at 7 bases. The CDR3 has 14 amino acids. V trimming: 3 bases; J trimming: 9 bases; junction bases outside the gene matches: 8. Germline V gene sequence: CDR1 SEHNR, CDR2 FQNEAQ (reference sequence). CDR3 coding DNA: TGTGCCAGCAGCTTGGCCTTGGCAGGGGGTGAGCAGTTCTTC. Protein sequence: CASSLALAGGEQFF.

This clonotype was counted only a few times. This chain joins TRBV12-3 or TRBV12-4 and TRBJ2-6; D unresolved. V lost 4 bases and J lost 0, with 4 bases in between. The CDR3 extends over 14 amino acids. CDR3 nucleotides: TGTGCCAGCAGTTGGAGCTCTGGGGCCAACGTCCTGACTTTC. This translates into CASSWSSGANVLTF.

This clonotype was seen many times. In nucleotides, the CDR3 is TGTGCCAGCAGCCGGCTGGACAGGATTTACAATGAGCAGTTCTTC. This sequence encodes CASSRLDRIYNEQFF. The V gene is TRBV7-9, the J gene TRBJ2-1; 7 nucleotides align to TRBD1. The ends lost 5 bases at V and 4 bases at J; junction bases unmatched: 8. The CDR3 covers 15 residues. From germline, CDR1 is SEHNR and CDR2 FQNEAQ (reference sequence).

This clonotype was counted between two and nine times. The genes are TRBV12-3 or TRBV12-4 and TRBJ2-5; 7 positions match TRBD2. V lost 11 bases to trimming and J lost 7 bases; unmatched junction nucleotides: 10. The length of the CDR3 is 12 residues. The CDR3 protein is CAGASGPGTQYF. DNA for the CDR3: TGTGCCGGGGCTAGCGGACCGGGGACCCAGTACTTC.

There are a few counts of this clonotype. Here the CDR3 DNA reads TGTGCCACCAGCAGAGACCGAGTCCGGGACAGGGGTTACGAGCAGTACTTC. This codes for CATSRDRVRDRGYEQYF. The chain joins TRBV15 to TRBJ2-7; 10 bases map to TRBD1. The germline V gene has CDR1 LNHNV and CDR2 YYDKDF (reference sequence). Trimming removed 0 bases from V and 4 bases from J; junction bases left unmatched: 9. The CDR3 is made up of 17 amino acids. Together with reference TRBV15 and TRBJ2-7, the CDR3 gives the full variable domain: DAMVIQNPRYQVTQFGKPVTLSCSQTLNHNVMYWYQQKSSQAPKLLFHYYDKDFNNEADTPDNFQSRRPNTSFCFLDIRSPGLGDTAMYLCATSRDRVRDRGYEQYFGPGTRLTVT.

The CDR3 region is CASSTRGTTGNTIYF. The DNA of the CDR3 is TGTGCCAGCAGCACCCGGGGGACCACTGGAAACACCATATATTTT. The chain uses TRBV6-1 and TRBJ1-3; the D gene is possibly TRBD1 (5 bases). CDR1 is MNHNS, CDR2 SASEGT, per germline. This CDR3 contains 15 residues. Trimming removed 6 bases from V and 2 bases from J, with 14 bases in between.

This clonotype has only a few counts. The chain combines TRBV9 with TRBJ1-1, with a weak D call TRBD1 (6 bases). Trimming took off 3 bases at V and 2 bases at J, with 23 bases between the two ends. Germline lookup yields CDR1 SGDLS and CDR2 YYNGEE. This CDR3 has 18 residues. The CDR3 DNA reads as TGTGCCAGCAGCGCCCAGAGGAACGATAGGGGGATCAACACTGAAGCTTTCTTT. Translated: CASSAQRNDRGINTEAFF.

The V and J genes are TRBV7-8 and TRBJ2-1, with D perhaps assigned TRBD1 or TRBD2 (5 bases each). The CDR3 spans 15 residues. V was pared by 3 bases and J by 4 bases, with 13 bases between. Per the germline V gene, CDR1 is SGHVS and CDR2 is FQNEAQ. The CDR3 coding sequence is TGTGCCAGCAGCTTTAGGGACGGGCGATACAATGAGCAGTTCTTC. The encoded protein is CASSFRDGRYNEQFF.

This chain uses TRBV4-1 with TRBJ2-1; D is ambiguous. Germline CDR1 is MGHRA and CDR2 is YSYEKL. V gave up 4 bases and J gave up 0 bases, with 16 bases separating them. The CDR3 sequence is 17 residues long. The DNA for the CDR3 is TGCGCCAGCAGCCCGACTCCAAAGGGTAGCTCCTACAATGAGCAGTTCTTC. As protein: CASSPTPKGSSYNEQFF.

The chain joins TRBV10-3 to TRBJ2-5, with D perhaps matching TRBD1 (6 bases). Trimming shortened V by 6 bases and J by 2 bases, and 10 bases separated the two germline ends. The germline CDR1 and CDR2 sequences are ENHRY and SYGVKD. This CDR3 comprises 13 residues. CDR3 region: CAIRQGLQETQYF. CDR3 nucleotide sequence: TGTGCCATCAGACAGGGCCTGCAAGAGACCCAGTACTTC.

This clonotype turned up a few times. The rearrangement uses TRBV10-3 and TRBJ2-7; no definite D call. V dropped 10 bases and J dropped 0 bases, with 13 bases sitting between them. The CDR3 sequence is 13 residues long. CDR1 and CDR2 from the germline V gene are ENHRY and SYGVKD. The CDR3 region is CATRNLSSYEQYF. The CDR3 nucleotides are TGTGCCACAAGAAACTTGAGCTCCTACGAGCAGTACTTC.